This TCR beta chain is from a study of blood T cells in healthy people across ages. Study results and limitations: TCR beta diversity was tightly associated with the proportion of naive T cells.

Using a J-beta primer mix together with a sample-barcoded 5' primer, a second PCR was run for about 6 to 11 cycles. Each cDNA molecule was tagged by a template-switch adaptor with 12 random nucleotides. Using its own MiXCR run on the 5' RACE reads, TCRdb lists one record per CDR3 protein. The table includes 730,000 or so distinct CDR3 sequences, roughly 41% detected once. In the case of this clonotype: Its antigen is not identified.

The sample providers were healthy Caucasian people from Russia, aged about 6 to 95. Drawing of peripheral blood yielded 8.5 to 10 milliliters from each donor. CDR1 and CDR2 from the germline V gene are SGDLS and YYNGEE. Trimming took 4 bases from V and 4 from J; bases not matched to a gene: 8. This CDR3 contains 16 residues. The chain couples TRBV9 to TRBJ2-3, with TRBD2 matching over 11 bases. The TCR originated in an elderly man in good health. The sequenced material came from blood. CDR3 amino acids: CASSSRGSGGADTQYF. The DNA of the CDR3 is TGTGCCAGCAGCTCAAGAGGTAGCGGGGGGGCAGATACGCAGTATTTT. The full variable domain, its missing parts supplied by reference TRBV9 and TRBJ2-3, is DSGVTQTPKHLITATGQRVTLRCSPRSGDLSVYWYQQSLDQGLQFLIQYYNGEERAKGNILERFSAQQFPDLHSELNLSSLELGDSALYFCASSSRGSGGADTQYFGPGTRLTVL.